This T cell receptor beta chain comes out of a study of cytomegalovirus exposure and HLA in healthy donors. The study, taken as a whole, reports: Prior analysis indicated that the majority of TCR beta V segments exhibited productivity approximately 90% or approximately 30% of the time. The investigators catalogued 150 to 200 TCR beta chains as cytomegalovirus-associated. Later analysis demonstrated an association between a missense DCLRE1C variant and TCR beta V- and J-gene trimming.

This clone has just one count. Its target is unknown. V was clipped by 8 bases and J by 0 bases, with 16 bases between them. The CDR3 has 14 residues. From germline, CDR1 is GTSNPN and CDR2 SVGIG (reference sequence). PCR amplification relied on 60 Vbeta primers (plus 13 Jbeta primers). TCRdb keeps only in-frame clones here, not all; method: immunoSEQ multiplex PCR. The sample lists about 180,000 clones, 70% to 85% occurring once. This chain uses TRBV30 with TRBJ1-1, with D possibly matching TRBD1 (5 bases). The receptor was isolated from a girl aged 2-10 years in good health and CMV-seropositive. What was sequenced was PBMCs. The CDR3 reads CASSGRLLNTEAFF. For the CDR3, the DNA is TGTGCCAGTTCAGGGAGGTTACTGAACACTGAAGCTTTCTTT.